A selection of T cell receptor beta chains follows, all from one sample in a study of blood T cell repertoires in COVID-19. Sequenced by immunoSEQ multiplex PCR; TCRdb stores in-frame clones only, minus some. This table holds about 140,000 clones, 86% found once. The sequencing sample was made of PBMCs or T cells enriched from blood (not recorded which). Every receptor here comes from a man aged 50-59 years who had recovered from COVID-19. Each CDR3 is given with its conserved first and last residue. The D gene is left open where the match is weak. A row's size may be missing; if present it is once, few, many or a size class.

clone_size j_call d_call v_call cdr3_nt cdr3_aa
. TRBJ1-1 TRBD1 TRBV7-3 TGTGCCAGCAGCTTAACGCCGACAGGGTCCCCTGAAGCTTTCTTT CASSLTPTGSPEAFF
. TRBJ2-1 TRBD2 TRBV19 TGTGCCAGTAGGCCGGGGACTAGCGACTCCAATGAGCAGTTCTTC CASRPGTSDSNEQFF
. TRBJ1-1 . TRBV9 TGTGCCAGCAGCACGGGGGTTGGGACTGAAGCTTTCTTT CASSTGVGTEAFF
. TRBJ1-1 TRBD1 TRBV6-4 TGTGCCAGCAGGCGACAGGGACGCGACACTGAAGCTTTCTTT CASRRQGRDTEAFF
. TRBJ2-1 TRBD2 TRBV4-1 TGCGCCAGCAGCCAAGATTCGGCTAGCGGGAGGGGATACAATGAGCAGTTCTTC CASSQDSASGRGYNEQFF
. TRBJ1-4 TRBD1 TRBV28 TGTGCCAGCAGGACAAGACAGGGGGAAGGTGAAAAACTGTTTTTT CASRTRQGEGEKLFF
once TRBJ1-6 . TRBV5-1 TGCGCCAGCAGCAATGATGGCAACCTCTACAGGACACCCCTCCACTTT CASSNDGNLYRTPLHF
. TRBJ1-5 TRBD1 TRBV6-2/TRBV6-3 TGTGCCAGCAGCAGACAGGGGGGAGATCAGCCCCAGCATTTT CASSRQGGDQPQHF
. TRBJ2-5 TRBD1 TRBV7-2 TGTGCCAGCAGCATAGCTTATGGGACAGGGGTCCTCTGGGAGACCCAGTACTTC CASSIAYGTGVLWETQYF
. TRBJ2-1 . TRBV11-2 TGTGCCAGCAGCCCCTATTCTAGCGAACCTTACAATGAGCAGTTCTTC CASSPYSSEPYNEQFF
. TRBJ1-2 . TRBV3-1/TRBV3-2 TGTGCCAGCAGCCAAGACGAGAGGGGCTACACCTTC CASSQDERGYTF
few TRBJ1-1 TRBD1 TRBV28 TGTGCCAGCAAATTAAGACAGGGGAACACTGAAGCTTTCTTT CASKLRQGNTEAFF
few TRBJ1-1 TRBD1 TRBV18 TGTGCCAGCTCACCACTTCCCTCAGGGGGCTCTGAAGCTTTCTTT CASSPLPSGGSEAFF
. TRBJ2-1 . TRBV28 TGTGCCAGCAGTTTACGGGCAGGGGTTCCTTCTAATGAGCAGTTCTTC CASSLRAGVPSNEQFF
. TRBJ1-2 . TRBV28 TGTGCCAGCAGTTACAGGGCCCGCGGCTACACCTTC CASSYRARGYTF
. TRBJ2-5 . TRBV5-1 TGCGCCAGCAGCTTGGGGCAGTTGACACGGGAGACCCAGTACTTC CASSLGQLTRETQYF
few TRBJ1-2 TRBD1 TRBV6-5 TGTGCCACCCGGACAGGGCAACACGGCTACACCTTC CATRTGQHGYTF
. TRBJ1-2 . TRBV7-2 TGTGCCAGCAGCTTAGATTCCGGGGGACGTGGCTACACCTTC CASSLDSGGRGYTF
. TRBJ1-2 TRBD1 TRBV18 TGTGCCAGCTCACTACCGGGACAGGGGAACTATGGCTACACCTTC CASSLPGQGNYGYTF
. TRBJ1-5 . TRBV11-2 TGTGCCAGCAGCGTATCCCTGGCTCAGCCCCAGCATTTT CASSVSLAQPQHF
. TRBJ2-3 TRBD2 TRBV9 TGTGCCAGCAGCGACGGGACTAGCGGGAGCGATACGCAGTATTTT CASSDGTSGSDTQYF
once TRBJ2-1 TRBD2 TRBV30 TGTGCCTGGAGCCGCCGCCCCAGGGCGGGGGTCCACAATGAGCAGTTCTTC CAWSRRPRAGVHNEQFF
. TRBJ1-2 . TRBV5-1 TGCGCCAGCAGCAAGGACACGAACTATGGCTACACCTTC CASSKDTNYGYTF
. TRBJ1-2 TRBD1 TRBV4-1 TGCGCCAGCAGCCCGGGACAGGGGGTACTTAACTATGGCTACACCTTC CASSPGQGVLNYGYTF
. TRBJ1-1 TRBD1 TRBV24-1 TGTGCCACCGGGGAGGGACAGGGAGGAACTGAAGCTTTCTTT CATGEGQGGTEAFF
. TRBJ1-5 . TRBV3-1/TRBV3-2 TGTGCCAGCAGCCACTTCGGTCAGCCCCAGCATTTT CASSHFGQPQHF
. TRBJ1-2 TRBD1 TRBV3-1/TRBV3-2 TGTGCCAGCAGCCGCCTGGGACAGGGTCTGGGCCCCTATGGCTACACCTTC CASSRLGQGLGPYGYTF
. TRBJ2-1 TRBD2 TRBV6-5 TGTGCCAGCAGTTACGAGCGGGGGTACAATGAGCAGTTCTTC CASSYERGYNEQFF
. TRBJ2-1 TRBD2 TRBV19 TGTGCCAGTAGTTCCAGCGGGGGCCACTCCTACAATGAGCAGTTCTTC CASSSSGGHSYNEQFF
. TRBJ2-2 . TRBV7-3 TGTGCCAGCAGCTCAGGACAGTACACCGGGGAGCTGTTTTTT CASSSGQYTGELFF
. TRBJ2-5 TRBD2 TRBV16 TGTGCCAGCAGCCAACGCGGGGGGGAGCAAGAGACCCAGTACTTC CASSQRGGEQETQYF
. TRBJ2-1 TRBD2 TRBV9 TGTGCCAGCGGGGCTAGCGGGATTTCGGGGAATGAGCAGTTCTTC CASGASGISGNEQFF
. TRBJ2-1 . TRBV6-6 TGTGCCAGCATCAAGGACAAGTACAATGAGCAGTTCTTC CASIKDKYNEQFF
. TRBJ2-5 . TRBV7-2 TGTGCCAGCAGCTTAGGTCAAGGAGGGGCCCAAGAGACCCAGTACTTC CASSLGQGGAQETQYF
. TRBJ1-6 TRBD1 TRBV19 TGTGCCAGTAGTACGAACAGGGGTGGCAATTCACCCCTCCACTTT CASSTNRGGNSPLHF
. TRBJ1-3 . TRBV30 TGTGCCTGGAACAGGGAAGGGGGAAACACCATATATTTT CAWNREGGNTIYF
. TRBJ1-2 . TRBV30 TGTGCCTGGAGCCTTCCCGGGGTTGGCTACACCTTC CAWSLPGVGYTF
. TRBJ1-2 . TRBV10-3 TGTGCCATCGGGGCAGCTAACTATGGCTACACCTTC CAIGAANYGYTF
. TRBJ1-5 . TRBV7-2 TGTGCCAGCAGCGTAGACGACAGTCAGCCCCAGCATTTT CASSVDDSQPQHF
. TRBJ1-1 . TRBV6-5 TGTGCCAGCAGTTACTCAAACAGGGTGAACACTGAAGCTTTCTTT CASSYSNRVNTEAFF
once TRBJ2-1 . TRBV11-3 TGTGCCAGCAGCTTAGGATTTGCGAATGAGCAGTTCTTC CASSLGFANEQFF
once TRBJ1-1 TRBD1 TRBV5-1 TGCGCCAGCAGCTTGGCGGGGACAGGGGGCACTGAAGCTTTCTTT CASSLAGTGGTEAFF
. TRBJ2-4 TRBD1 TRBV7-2 TGTGCCAGCAGTCCCCGTACAGGGGGCGTAAACATTCAGTACTTC CASSPRTGGVNIQYF
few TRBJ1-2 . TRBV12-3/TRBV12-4 TGTGCCAGCAGCATACAGGAGAGCTATGGCTACACCTTC CASSIQESYGYTF
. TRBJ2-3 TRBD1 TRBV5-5 TGTGCCAGCGGTTTGGGGGCGGGACAGGTGGCAGATACGCAGTATTTT CASGLGAGQVADTQYF
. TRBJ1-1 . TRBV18 TGTGCCAGTTCACTAACCGCGTTGAAACAGGGCACTGAAGCTTTCTTT CASSLTALKQGTEAFF
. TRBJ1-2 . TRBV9 TGTGCCAGCAGCGTAGGGGGGGGCGGCAGGGACGGAGGCTACACCTTC CASSVGGGGRDGGYTF
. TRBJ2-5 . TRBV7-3 TGTGCCAGCAGCTTAAGGGCTAGCACCACGGAGACCCAGTACTTC CASSLRASTTETQYF
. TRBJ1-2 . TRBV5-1 TGCGCCAGCAAGGTGACAGGACTTAACTATGGCTACACCTTC CASKVTGLNYGYTF
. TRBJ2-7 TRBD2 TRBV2 TGTGCCAGTTCAATCGGGACTAGGTACTACGAGCAGTACTTC CASSIGTRYYEQYF
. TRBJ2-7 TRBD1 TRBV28 TGTGCCAGCAGTCCACCCGGGACAGGGGATTACGAGCAGTACTTC CASSPPGTGDYEQYF
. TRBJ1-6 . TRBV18 TGTGCCAGCTCACCGGGGACACCCTCCTATAATTCACCCCTCCACTTT CASSPGTPSYNSPLHF
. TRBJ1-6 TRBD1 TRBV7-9 TGTGCCAGCAGCCCCAGGACAGGGGGGAATTCACCCCTCCACTTT CASSPRTGGNSPLHF
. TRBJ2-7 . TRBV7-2 TGTGCCAGCAGCCGACAGGCCTACGAGCAGTACTTC CASSRQAYEQYF
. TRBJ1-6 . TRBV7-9 TGTGCCAGCAGCTCCGGGACTGGGACTCGGGCGAATTCACCCCTCCACTTT CASSSGTGTRANSPLHF